This is a list of T cell receptor beta chains from one sample in a study of cytomegalovirus exposure and HLA in healthy donors. The assay was immunoSEQ multiplex PCR, and TCRdb's table has in-frame clones only and misses some. This sample has around 65,000 clones, with under 85% found just once. What was sequenced was PBMCs. Receptors were obtained from a man in his fifties in good health and CMV-seropositive. Each CDR3 is given with its conserved first and last residue. A D gene is named only where the DNA matches it firmly. Size tells how often a clone was seen (once, few, many) or the class of an expanded clone, and some rows leave it out.

>TRBV28|once|TRBJ2-1|.
CASSSPRGEQFF
TGTGCCAGCAGTTCCCCTAGAGGCGAGCAGTTCTTC
>TRBV6-5|large|TRBJ1-2|.
CASSYSNSGPGYTF
TGTGCCAGCAGTTACTCGAACTCAGGGCCCGGCTACACCTTC
>TRBV4-1|few|TRBJ2-7|.
CASSPDAGQGYYEQSF
TGCGCCAGCAGCCCAGACGCAGGACAAGGCTACTACGAGCAGTCCTTC
>TRBV7-9|.|TRBJ1-5|.
CASSLGEYSNQPQHF
TGTGCCAGCAGCTTAGGGGAGTATAGCAATCAGCCCCAGCATTTT
>TRBV28|.|TRBJ1-4|TRBD1
CASSRPGQGLEKLFF
TGTGCCAGCAGTCGCCCGGGACAGGGCTTAGAAAAACTGTTTTTT
>TRBV6-1|.|TRBJ2-6|.
CASTTAGNVLTF
TGTGCCAGCACAACTGCCGGGAACGTCCTGACTTTC
>TRBV6-5|.|TRBJ1-2|.
CASSYSEGVGYTF
TGTGCCAGCAGTTACTCAGAAGGGGTCGGCTACACCTTC
>TRBV5-1|.|TRBJ1-6|.
CASSLSQQNSPLHF
TGCGCCAGCAGCTTGAGTCAACAAAATTCACCCCTCCACTTT
>TRBV2|.|TRBJ2-7|TRBD1
CASSGQGFSYEQYF
TGTGCCAGCAGTGGACAGGGTTTCTCCTACGAGCAGTACTTC
>TRBV30|.|TRBJ2-6|.
CAWSRPPLVGTSRGAVSGANVLTF
TGTGCCTGGAGCCGACCCCCGTTGGTGGGCACGAGCCGGGGGGCAGTATCTGGGGCCAACGTCCTGACTTTC
>TRBV6-5|few|TRBJ1-1|TRBD1
CASSSQTGGTEAFF
TGTGCCAGCAGTTCCCAGACAGGGGGCACTGAAGCTTTCTTT
>TRBV6-5|.|TRBJ2-3|TRBD2
CASSLGGGGTDTQYF
TGTGCCAGCAGTTTGGGCGGGGGTGGCACAGATACGCAGTATTTT
>TRBV7-9|.|TRBJ1-1|TRBD1
CSSSLSPYRGRNTEAFF
TGTTCCAGCAGCTTGTCCCCGTACAGGGGCAGGAACACTGAAGCTTTCTTT
>TRBV5-5|.|TRBJ2-3|.
CASSLLGGGTDTQYF
TGTGCCAGCAGCTTGTTAGGGGGAGGCACAGATACGCAGTATTTT
>TRBV4-1|.|TRBJ1-5|.
CASSGGVDNQPQHF
TGCGCCAGCAGTGGAGGGGTGGACAATCAGCCCCAGCATTTT
>TRBV5-1|.|TRBJ1-3|TRBD1
CASSSGTGGLSGNTIYF
TGCGCCAGCAGCTCCGGGACAGGGGGACTCTCTGGAAACACCATATATTTT